These 14 T cell receptor beta chains were all obtained from the same sample, sequenced in a study of blood T cells in healthy people across ages. With a J-beta primer mix and a sample-barcoded 5' primer, a second PCR ran about 6 to 11 cycles. MiXCR, applied by TCRdb to the 5' RACE reads, yields one record per CDR3 protein. This sample carries roughly 680,000 distinct CDR3 sequences, under 65% of them seen once, and the ten largest clones take 13%. Sequencing was done on a sample of blood. Receptor source: a woman aged 80 or over in good health.

This clonotype was recorded many times. The rearrangement uses TRBV6-5 and TRBJ2-7; D tentatively reads TRBD1 or TRBD2 (6 bases each). The CDR3 is 15 residues long. Deletions cut 6 bases from V and 4 bases from J, with 19 bases between. Germline V gene lookup returns CDR1 MNHEY and CDR2 SVGAGI. CDR3 in amino acids: CASRRVGGLAYEQYF. CDR3 coding DNA: TGTGCCAGCAGGAGAGTTGGGGGGCTTGCTTACGAGCAGTACTTC.

A note on this clonotype: One end of the junction varies from germline; a read error may be responsible. The rearrangement joins TRBV20-1 to TRBJ2-1, with TRBD1 matching over 7 bases. Per the germline V gene, CDR1 is DFQATT and CDR2 is SNEGSKA (reference sequence). The CDR3 length is 11 residues. This CDR3 reads CSARTGNVQFF. The CDR3, as DNA: TGCAGTGCTAGGACAGGGAATGTGCAGTTCTTC.

The chain recombines TRBV12-3 or TRBV12-4 with TRBJ2-3; no definite D call. This CDR3 contains 15 residues. The germline V and J ends were trimmed by 5 bases and 1 base, with 13 bases remaining between them. DNA of the CDR3: TGTGCCAGCAGTGACTCGAATCGGGGCACAGATACGCAGTATTTT. It yields the protein CASSDSNRGTDTQYF.

As concerns this clonotype: A much larger clonotype is one base distant, so this may be a read error. The J gene is TRBJ2-7, the V gene TRBV28; 9 bases fit TRBD1. Judging by the DNA end, TRBJ2-5 fits better; the J call may be wrong. This CDR3 region has 15 residues. Germline lookup yields CDR1 MDHEN and CDR2 SYDVKM. The CDR3 DNA sequence: TGTGTCAGCAGTTTTGGGACAGGGTTGGCGGAGACCCAGTACTTC. Translated: CVSSFGTGLAETQYF.

This clonotype was detected ten times or more. This chain connects TRBV7-2 to TRBJ1-2; 7 bases fit TRBD1. The CDR3 is 14 residues long. Germline trimming cut 4 bases from V and 2 bases from J; bases unmatched to any gene: 4. Germline CDR1 and CDR2: SGHTA and FQGNSA. The CDR3 DNA reads TGTGCCAGCAGCTGGCCGGGACAGAACTATGGCTACACCTTC. Residues: CASSWPGQNYGYTF.

This clonotype was seen many times. The rearrangement links TRBV3-1 to TRBJ2-5; tentative D call: TRBD2 (5 bases). V was cut by 6 bases and J by 5 bases, with 13 bases left in between. Germline V gives CDR1 LGHDT, CDR2 YNNKEL (reference sequence). This CDR3 is 13 amino acids long. The CDR3 protein is CASSPWERETQYF. As DNA, the CDR3 is TGTGCCAGCAGTCCTTGGGAGCGTGAGACCCAGTACTTC.

V gene TRBV28 combines with J gene TRBJ1-2; weak D call: TRBD1 (5 bases). V was clipped by 1 base and J by 3 bases, with 9 bases between them. Germline CDR1 reads MDHEN; CDR2 reads SYDVKM. The CDR3 runs 14 residues. The CDR3 nucleotides are TGTGCCAGCAGTTTATACGGGACGTACTATGGCTACACCTTC. It is translated as CASSLYGTYYGYTF.

The V call is TRBV20-1, the J call TRBJ1-2, with 8 bases identical to TRBD1. The V gene's germline CDR1 is DFQATT and CDR2 SNEGSKA (reference sequence). Trimming at V came to 2 bases and at J to 6 bases, leaving 5 bases not matched to a gene. The CDR3 covers 13 residues. This CDR3 reads CSARTGRGHGYTF. CDR3 nucleotides: TGCAGTGCTAGAACCGGCAGGGGGCATGGCTACACCTTC.

This clonotype was seen ten or more times. This chain links TRBV9 with TRBJ2-7; a weak D match, TRBD2 (6 bases). Germline CDR1 is SGDLS and CDR2 is YYNGEE. Trimming cost V 2 bases and J 3 bases, with 15 bases left between them. The CDR3 loop spans 15 amino acids. For the CDR3, the DNA is TGTGCCAGCAGCGTGCGATATGGGGGGATCTACGAGCAGTACTTC. This gives the protein CASSVRYGGIYEQYF.

This clonotype was recorded many times. This chain's CDR3 is CSVRREGPNEQFF. As DNA, the CDR3 is TGCAGCGTTCGGCGGGAGGGCCCAAATGAGCAGTTCTTC. V and J are TRBV29-1 and TRBJ2-1; 9 bases line up with TRBD2. Trimming cost V 5 bases and J 7 bases; bases outside gene matches: 6. Germline V lookup: CDR1 SQVTM, CDR2 ANQGSEA. The CDR3 consists of 13 residues.

Details on this clonotype: A much larger clone is a single base away; this may be a read error. The chain is built from TRBV19 and TRBJ2-1; D possibly corresponds to TRBD2 (5 bases). The J call may be mistaken, given a closer DNA end match to TRBJ2-7. The CDR3 spans 14 residues. Germline CDR1 and CDR2: LNHDA and SQIVND (reference sequence). Here the CDR3 reads CASSKGRGYNEQYF. CDR3 DNA sequence: TGTGCCAGTAGTAAAGGGAGAGGGTACAATGAGCAGTACTTC.

Comment on this clonotype: A much larger clonotype is one base distant, so this may be a read error. The V and J genes are TRBV7-8 and TRBJ2-7, with D tentatively TRBD2 (6 bases). There are 15 residues in the CDR3. Germline lookup yields CDR1 SGHVS and CDR2 FQNEAQ. The V end lost 5 bases, the J end lost 4 bases, and 18 bases lay between the germline ends. The CDR3 is CASSPGLLSGYEQYF. CDR3 DNA: TGTGCCAGCAGCCCGGGACTGTTAAGTGGTTACGAGCAGTACTTC. The variable domain in full, completed from reference TRBV7-8 and TRBJ2-7, reads GAGVSQSPRYKVAKRGQDVALRCDPISGHVSLFWYQQALGQGPEFLTYFQNEAQLDKSGLPSDRFFAERPEGSVSTLKIQRTQQEDSAVYLCASSPGLLSGYEQYFGPGTRLTVT.

The chain is built from TRBV10-3 and TRBJ1-1, with 7 bases that match TRBD1. The V gene's germline CDR1 is ENHRY and CDR2 SYGVKD. V was pared by 6 bases and J by 4 bases, with 8 bases of the junction left unmatched. This CDR3 region has 14 residues. CDR3 residues: CAISYRQGVTEAFF. The CDR3 coding sequence is TGTGCCATCAGCTACAGACAGGGTGTCACTGAAGCTTTCTTT.

There are many counts of this clonotype. This chain's CDR3 is CASSRRQSSYEQYF. CDR3 in DNA: TGTGCCAGCAGCCGACGACAGAGCTCCTACGAGCAGTACTTC. J is TRBJ2-7 and V is TRBV16, with D possibly TRBD1 on 5 matching bases. The CDR3 is 14 amino acids. Germline lookup yields CDR1 KGHSY and CDR2 FQNENV. V was cut by 4 bases and J by 0 bases, with 10 bases left in between.